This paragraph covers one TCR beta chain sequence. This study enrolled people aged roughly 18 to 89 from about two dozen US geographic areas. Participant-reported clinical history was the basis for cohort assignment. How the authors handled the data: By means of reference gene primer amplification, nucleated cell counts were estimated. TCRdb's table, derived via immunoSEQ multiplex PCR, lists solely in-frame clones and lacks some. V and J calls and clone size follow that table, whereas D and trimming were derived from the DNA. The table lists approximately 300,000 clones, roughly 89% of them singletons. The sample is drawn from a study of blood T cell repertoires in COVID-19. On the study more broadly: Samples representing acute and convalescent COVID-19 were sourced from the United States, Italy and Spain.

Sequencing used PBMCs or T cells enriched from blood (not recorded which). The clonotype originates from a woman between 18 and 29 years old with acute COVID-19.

The CDR3 bases are TGTGCCATCAGTGTGGGACAGGGGACGCAGGGCACTGAAGCTTTCTTT. Translated, it gives CAISVGQGTQGTEAFF. The chain couples TRBV10-3 to TRBJ1-1, with TRBD1 matching over 10 bases. Per the germline V gene, CDR1 is ENHRY and CDR2 is SYGVKD. CDR3 size: 16 residues. V gave up 4 bases and J gave up 4 bases; unmatched junction bases: 9.